The 3 T cell receptor beta chains presented below share a single source sample, sequenced in a study of HIV-infected children after antiretroviral therapy interruption. Treatment meaning: PENTA 11 planned treatment interruption arm or continuous ART arm. Unique molecular identifiers were included in an RNA-based 3' RACE TCR library. Each CDR3 protein gets one entry after TCRdb re-called the 3' RACE reads with MiXCR. The sample shows more than 85,000 distinct CDR3 sequences, about 6.3% of them seen only once. This specimen consisted of CD45RA+ CD4+ T cells from PBMCs, pooled from several time points, obtained from a donor given antiretroviral therapy, either interrupted or continuous. Subset described: naive CD4+ CD45RA+ CD45RO- T cells. These receptor sequences come from a pool of human donors with HIV.

This clonotype was observed at least ten times. The V and J genes are TRBV12-3 or TRBV12-4 and TRBJ1-1; D is undetermined. Trimming cost V 3 bases and J 5 bases, with 10 bases left between them. The CDR3 covers 13 residues. The CDR3, as DNA: TGTGCCAGCAGTTTTTGGTCTGGGACTGAAGCTTTCTTT. Amino acids: CASSFWSGTEAFF.

This clonotype was observed at least ten times. J is TRBJ2-7 and V is TRBV24-1, with D maybe TRBD2 (6 bases). This CDR3 has 13 residues. V shed 5 bases and J shed 6 bases, with 13 bases lying between them. Germline lookup yields CDR1 KGHDR and CDR2 SFDVKD. CDR3 in DNA: TGTGCCACCAGTGCGGGGGATTACTCCGAGCAGTACTTC. Translated: CATSAGDYSEQYF.

This clonotype has only a few counts. V and J are TRBV11-2 and TRBJ1-1; D may be TRBD1 (5 bases). The V end lost 1 base, the J end lost 6 bases, and 9 bases lay between the germline ends. CDR3 size: 13 residues. Germline loops: CDR1 SGHAT, CDR2 FQNNGV. As DNA, the CDR3 is TGTGCCAGCAGCTTAGTCCCGGGGGCTGAAGCTTTCTTT. It yields the protein CASSLVPGAEAFF. The variable domain in full, with the rest retrieved from reference TRBV11-2 and TRBJ1-1, is EAGVAQSPRYKIIEKRQSVAFWCNPISGHATLYWYQQILGQGPKLLIQFQNNGVVDDSQLPKDRFSAERLKGVDSTLKIQPAKLEDSAVYLCASSLVPGAEAFFGQGTRLTVV.